This paragraph covers one T cell receptor beta chain sequence. Blood PBMC samples: pre-vaccination, two weeks post third vaccination, and at tumor progression. Clones were sequenced by immunoSEQ multiplex PCR, and TCRdb holds only the in-frame ones, with some missing. The data contain roughly 38,000 clones, approximately 84% of them singletons. The data belong to a study of glioma-infiltrating T cells after dendritic cell vaccination. On the study more broadly: Samples are from glioblastoma patients in Phase I and II dendritic cell vaccine trials.

This receptor was taken from a human donor with glioblastoma. Sample: blood, taken before dendritic cell vaccination.

The CDR3 region is CASSRNDYEQYF. Here the CDR3 DNA reads TGCGCCAGCAGTAGAAATGATTACGAGCAGTACTTC. The chain links TRBV10-1 to TRBJ2-5; D unclear. The J call is doubtful: the DNA matches TRBJ2-7 better. CDR3 length: 12 residues. Germline CDR1 WNHNN, CDR2 SYGVQD (reference sequence).